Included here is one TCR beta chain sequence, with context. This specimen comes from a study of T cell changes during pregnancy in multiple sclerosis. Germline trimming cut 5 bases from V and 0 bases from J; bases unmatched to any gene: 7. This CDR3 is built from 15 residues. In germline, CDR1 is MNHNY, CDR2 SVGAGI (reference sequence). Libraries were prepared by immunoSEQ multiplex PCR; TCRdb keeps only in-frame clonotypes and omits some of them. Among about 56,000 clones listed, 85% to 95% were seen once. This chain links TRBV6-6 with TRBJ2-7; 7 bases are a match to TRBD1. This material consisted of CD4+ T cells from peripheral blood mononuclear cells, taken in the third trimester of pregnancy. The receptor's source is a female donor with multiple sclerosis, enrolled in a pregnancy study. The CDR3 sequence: CASSQRGQSSYEQYF. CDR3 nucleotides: TGTGCCAGCAGTCAAAGGGGACAGAGCTCCTACGAGCAGTACTTC.